What follows are 8 T cell receptor beta chains derived from one specimen sequenced in a study of blood T cell repertoires in COVID-19. Measured with immunoSEQ multiplex PCR; TCRdb has only the in-frame clones, and not every one. The sample has 140,000 or so clones; roughly 80% are singletons. The sequencing sample was made of peripheral blood. All receptors derive from a man aged 70 or older who had recovered from COVID-19.

The chain recombines TRBV30 with TRBJ1-2, with 9 bases aligning to TRBD1. Germline assignment: CDR1 GTSNPN and CDR2 SVGIG (reference sequence). V lost 5 bases and J lost 7; bases outside the gene matches: 8. The CDR3 contains 13 residues. As DNA, the CDR3 is TGTGCCTGGGCGGACAGGGGAGAGGGTGGCTACACCTTC. This translates into CAWADRGEGGYTF.

V usage is TRBV10-3 and J usage is TRBJ2-2, with D maybe TRBD2 (5 bases). The CDR3 has 15 residues. Trimming shortened V by 0 bases and J by 5 bases, and 10 bases separated the two germline ends. The germline CDR1 and CDR2 sequences are ENHRY and SYGVKD. CDR3 sequence: CAISESDRRTGELFF. The DNA for the CDR3 is TGTGCCATCAGTGAGTCCGATAGGAGGACCGGGGAGCTGTTTTTT.

The chain combines TRBV19 with TRBJ2-4, with TRBD1 identical over 8 bases. Unmatched junction bases numbered 7, after V lost 9 bases and J lost 0 bases. This CDR3 has 15 residues. CDR1 and CDR2 from the germline V gene are LNHDA and SQIVND (reference sequence). CDR3 coding DNA: TGTGCCAGCACGTCAGGGGGCCTAGCCAAAAACATTCAGTACTTC. Its translation: CASTSGGLAKNIQYF.

The chain links TRBV7-9 to TRBJ2-1; 7 bases map to TRBD2. V shed 6 bases and J 4 bases; nucleotides not matched to a gene: 15. The germline V gene encodes CDR1 SEHNR and CDR2 FQNEAQ (reference sequence). This CDR3 comprises 17 residues. The CDR3 spells CASSSLLPGGSYNEQFF. CDR3 sequence (DNA): TGTGCCAGCAGTTCCCTCCTGCCGGGAGGCTCGTACAATGAGCAGTTCTTC.

V usage is TRBV5-8 and J usage is TRBJ2-4; D might be TRBD2 (6 bases). Trimming left V 5 bases short and J 0 bases short, with 24 bases between. Germline assignment: CDR1 SGHTS and CDR2 YDEGEE. The CDR3 is 19 residues long. CDR3: CASSPGTHDPIEAKNIQYF. The CDR3 nucleotides read TGTGCCAGCAGTCCCGGGACTCATGACCCTATAGAAGCCAAAAACATTCAGTACTTC. Combining the CDR3 with reference TRBV5-8 and TRBJ2-4 gives the whole variable domain EAGVTQSPTHLIKTRGQQATLRCSPISGHTSVYWYQQALGLGLQFLLWYDEGEERNRGNFPPRFSGRQFPNYSSELNVNALELEDSALYLCASSPGTHDPIEAKNIQYFGAGTRLSVL.

This chain connects TRBV20-1 to TRBJ2-3; no firm D call. V gave up 3 bases and J gave up 3 bases, with 13 bases separating them. The germline V gene encodes CDR1 DFQATT and CDR2 SNEGSKA (reference sequence). The CDR3 has 14 residues. Here the CDR3 reads CSASLGRGTDTQYF. The CDR3 DNA reads TGCAGTGCTAGTCTCGGCAGAGGAACAGATACGCAGTATTTT.

This clone showed up just a few times. The CDR3 DNA reads TGTGCCAGCAGCCGCGGGACTAGCGCGAGCAATGAGCAGTTCTTC. Residues: CASSRGTSASNEQFF. J is TRBJ2-1 and V is TRBV6-5; 10 bases fit TRBD2. V was pared by 6 bases and J by 6 bases, with 8 bases of the junction left unmatched. This CDR3 is 15 amino acids long. Germline V gene sequence: CDR1 MNHEY, CDR2 SVGAGI.

This clone was seen a handful of times. The chain has TRBV9 and TRBJ2-2, with 13 positions matching TRBD2. Germline CDR1 and CDR2: SGDLS and YYNGEE. The V segment lost 3 bases and the J segment 7 bases; nucleotides outside the gene matches: 3. This CDR3 contains 15 residues. CDR3 loop: CASSGTSGSDGELFF. The DNA for the CDR3 is TGTGCCAGCAGCGGGACTAGCGGGAGCGACGGGGAGCTGTTTTTT.